The 29 T cell receptor beta chains presented below share a single source sample, sequenced in a study of human T cells and chemical hapten exposure. Each CDR3 protein gets one entry after TCRdb re-called the RACE reads with MiXCR. Of around 67,000 distinct CDR3 sequences detected, about 8% appear once; the ten largest clones hold around 3.6%. This sample's time point: patch test 2, 6 weeks after DPC sensitization. Treatment: therapeutic diphenylcyclopropenone sensitization with weekly scalp DPC. Specimen: whole blood, collected in connection with sensitization to the hapten diphenylcyclopropenone (DPC). Receptors originate from a woman in her fifties or sixties with alopecia areata. Some clones in this sample may be carry-over from other donors' samples.

This clonotype was seen repeatedly, ten times or more. The V gene is TRBV18, the J gene TRBJ2-1, with 9 nucleotides matching TRBD1. This CDR3 is built from 11 residues. The trim removed 3 bases at V and 14 bases at J, leaving 2 bases unmatched. Per germline, CDR1 KGHSH and CDR2 LQKENI. Written as DNA, the CDR3 is TGTGCCAGCTCACCGGGACAGGGAAAGTTCTTC. It is translated as CASSPGQGKFF.

This clonotype was counted ten times or more. This chain connects TRBV5-6 to TRBJ1-5; 11 bases map to TRBD1. The J segment lost 4 bases and the V segment lost 0 bases, leaving 3 bases of the junction unmatched. There are 16 residues in the CDR3. Germline V CDR1 and CDR2: SGHDT, YYEEEE. CDR3: CASSLAGTGGNQPQHF. The CDR3 bases are TGTGCCAGCAGCTTGGCAGGGACAGGGGGAAATCAGCCCCAGCATTTT.

This clonotype was seen a few times. The chain recombines TRBV20-1 with TRBJ2-7; D not certain. This CDR3 has 14 amino acids. V was cut by 7 bases and J by 6 bases, with 22 bases left in between. Per germline, CDR1 DFQATT and CDR2 SNEGSKA (reference sequence). CDR3 in DNA: TGCAGTGTTTCGCCGGGCCAACTACTCGGCGAGCAGTACTTC. It translates to CSVSPGQLLGEQYF.

V is TRBV27 and J is TRBJ1-2, with D tentatively TRBD1 (6 bases). V lost 3 bases to trimming and J lost 6 bases, with 11 bases between them. Germline V gene data show CDR1 as MNHEY and CDR2 as SMNVEV (reference sequence). CDR3 length equals 13 residues. The CDR3 nucleotides are TGTGCCAGCAGTTTGAACAGGGTCGATGGCTACACCTTC. As protein: CASSLNRVDGYTF.

The table lists this clonotype with many counts. The chain uses TRBV5-5 and TRBJ1-2; D is ambiguous. The CDR3 sequence is 12 residues long. Germline CDR1 is SGHKS and CDR2 is YYEKEE (reference sequence). The V and J ends lost 6 bases and 8 bases respectively, with 14 bases between them. CDR3 nucleotide sequence: TGTGCCAGCACCCTGGACCTTCCCGGCTACACCTTC. Its translation: CASTLDLPGYTF.

The V gene is TRBV10-3, the J gene TRBJ2-3; possible D gene TRBD1, 6 bases. The CDR3 has 13 amino acids. The germline CDR1 and CDR2 sequences are ENHRY and SYGVKD. Trimming removed 4 bases from V and 1 base from J, with 6 bases in between. CDR3 loop: CAISGQGTDTQYF. The CDR3 region has the DNA TGTGCCATCAGTGGACAGGGCACAGATACGCAGTATTTT.

The V call is TRBV27, the J call TRBJ2-5; 10 bases fit TRBD2. Germline loops: CDR1 MNHEY, CDR2 SMNVEV (reference sequence). The CDR3 has 16 residues. V was pared by 3 bases and J by 2 bases, with 6 bases of the junction left unmatched. CDR3 amino acids: CASSLASGSWQETQYF. CDR3 nucleotides: TGTGCCAGCAGTTTGGCTAGCGGGAGTTGGCAAGAGACCCAGTACTTC.

The sample holds many counts of this clonotype. The rearrangement joins TRBV2 to TRBJ2-7; 7 bases line up with TRBD1. This CDR3 spans 11 amino acids. Unmatched junction bases numbered 5, after V lost 3 bases and J lost 12 bases. Germline CDR1 and CDR2: SNHLY and FYNNEI. The CDR3 spells CASSDRDRRYF. In DNA, the CDR3 is TGTGCCAGCAGTGACCGGGACAGAAGGTACTTC.

The chain employs TRBV6-5 and TRBJ1-3, with D possibly TRBD1 on 5 matching bases. V lost 2 bases and J 4 bases, leaving 9 bases between the germline ends. Per germline, CDR1 MNHEY and CDR2 SVGAGI. The CDR3 has 14 residues. The CDR3 is CASSYPGEGNTIYF. The DNA for the CDR3 is TGTGCCAGCAGTTACCCGGGGGAAGGAAACACCATATATTTT.

The chain carries TRBV7-8 and TRBJ2-1, with TRBD2 matching 8 bases. The CDR3 is made up of 15 amino acids. The J segment lost 7 bases and the V segment lost 5 bases, leaving 10 bases of the junction unmatched. Germline assignment: CDR1 SGHVS and CDR2 FQNEAQ. The CDR3 DNA follows: TGTGCCAGCAGCCCTCGAGCGGGAGTGGCAAATGAGCAGTTCTTC. Translated, it gives CASSPRAGVANEQFF.

This clonotype was recorded many times. In DNA form, the CDR3 reads TGTGCCAGCTCAGGACAGGGGACCGGCGGGGAGCTGTTTTTT. Translating it yields CASSGQGTGGELFF. The rearrangement uses TRBV11-2 and TRBJ2-2, with TRBD1 matching 9 bases. After removal of 8 bases from V and 7 bases from J, the junction contained 8 bases not matched to a gene. Per germline, CDR1 SGHAT and CDR2 FQNNGV. The CDR3 sequence is 14 residues long.

The chain employs TRBV11-2 and TRBJ1-2; possible D gene TRBD1, 6 bases. The CDR3 is 16 residues long. Trimming pared 7 bases from V and 0 bases from J, leaving 18 bases between. The germline V gene has CDR1 SGHAT and CDR2 FQNNGV. The CDR3 region is CASNNYHRDPNYGYTF. Here the CDR3 DNA reads TGTGCCAGCAACAATTATCACAGGGACCCTAACTATGGCTACACCTTC.

This clonotype has more than one count but fewer than ten. The J gene is TRBJ1-6, the V gene TRBV7-2, with D hard to call. The CDR3 is 15 residues long. Germline CDR1 is SGHTA and CDR2 is FQGNSA. Trimming took 2 bases from V and 6 from J, leaving 11 bases between them. CDR3 coding DNA: TGTGCCAGCAGCTTAAGGGCGGGCACTAATTCACCCCTCCACTTT. Protein product: CASSLRAGTNSPLHF.

This clonotype was observed a handful of times. The chain has TRBV7-9 and TRBJ2-7, with a possible D match to TRBD1 (6 bases). Trimming took 1 base from V and 3 from J, leaving 10 bases between them. The germline CDR1 and CDR2 sequences are SEHNR and FQNEAQ (reference sequence). There are 14 residues in the CDR3. For the CDR3, the DNA is TGTGCCAGCAGCTTAGAGGACAGCCACTACGAGCAGTACTTC. It is translated as CASSLEDSHYEQYF.

This clonotype showed up many times. This chain links TRBV7-2 with TRBJ2-7; TRBD1 agrees at 10 bases. J gave up 4 bases and V 5 bases, and 8 bases lay outside the gene matches. The germline V gene has CDR1 SGHTA and CDR2 FQGNSA. The CDR3 has 15 amino acids. The CDR3 sequence is CASSPGTGASYEQYF. In DNA form, the CDR3 reads TGTGCCAGCAGCCCAGGGACAGGGGCCTCTTACGAGCAGTACTTC.

This rearrangement joins TRBV11-2 to TRBJ2-4; TRBD2 agrees at 13 bases. V trimming: 0 bases; J trimming: 7 bases; junction bases outside the gene matches: 9. The CDR3 contains 18 residues. CDR1 SGHAT and CDR2 FQNNGV come from the germline V gene. CDR3 protein: CASSLERGLAGYSNIQYF. In DNA form, the CDR3 reads TGTGCCAGCAGCTTAGAAAGGGGACTAGCGGGGTATTCGAACATTCAGTACTTC.

The chain employs TRBV5-5 and TRBJ1-4; 7 nucleotides align to TRBD1. The length of the CDR3 is 16 residues. J was trimmed by 4 bases and V by 4 bases; bases with no gene match: 10. Germline V gene data show CDR1 as SGHKS and CDR2 as YYEKEE (reference sequence). CDR3 amino acids: CASSPDRVLINEKLFF. The CDR3 region has the DNA TGTGCCAGCAGCCCTGACAGGGTTTTGATTAATGAAAAACTGTTTTTT.

V gene TRBV12-3 or TRBV12-4 combines with J gene TRBJ2-3, with D unresolved. There are 14 residues in the CDR3. V lost 5 bases and J 2 bases, leaving 11 bases between the germline ends. The CDR3 loop reads CASSAGHFTDTQYF. The CDR3 DNA reads TGTGCCAGCAGTGCCGGTCATTTCACAGATACGCAGTATTTT.

V is TRBV13 and J is TRBJ2-2, with D possibly being TRBD2 (5 bases). With 3 bases removed from V and 7 bases from J, the gap between germline ends came to 12 bases. The CDR3 has 14 amino acids. Germline V lookup: CDR1 PRHDT, CDR2 FYEKMQ (reference sequence). Here the CDR3 DNA reads TGTGCCAGCAGCTTGACTAACCTGTACGGGGAGCTGTTTTTT. Translating it yields CASSLTNLYGELFF.

V and J are TRBV19 and TRBJ2-2; D is possibly TRBD2 (6 bases). V was trimmed by 1 base and J by 4 bases, leaving 7 bases between them. Germline V lookup: CDR1 LNHDA, CDR2 SQIVND (reference sequence). There are 14 residues in the CDR3. CDR3 in DNA: TGTGCCAGTAGTATAGCCGGGGGCACCGGGGAGCTGTTTTTT. Its translation: CASSIAGGTGELFF.

The CDR3 DNA reads TGTGCCAGCAGAGGACTAGCGGCCCTCACAGATACGCAGTATTTT. As protein: CASRGLAALTDTQYF. The rearrangement uses TRBV28 and TRBJ2-3; 10 positions agree with TRBD2. CDR1 is MDHEN and CDR2 is SYDVKM in the germline V gene. The J segment lost 2 bases and the V segment lost 6 bases, leaving 5 bases of the junction unmatched. The CDR3 is 15 residues long.

At least ten counts were recorded for this clonotype. The genes are TRBV7-3 and TRBJ1-1; a possible D gene is TRBD1 (5 bases). Looked up from germline, CDR1 is SGHTA and CDR2 is FQGTGA. The CDR3 consists of 12 residues. V lost 5 bases and J 6 bases, leaving 10 bases between the germline ends. CDR3: CASSLPGAEAFF. The CDR3 nucleotides are TGTGCCAGCAGCCTCCCGGGGGCTGAAGCTTTCTTT.

This clonotype was detected many times. The chain carries TRBV5-1 and TRBJ1-1; the D is unclear. CDR1 SGHRS and CDR2 YFSETQ come from the germline V gene. This CDR3 comprises 13 residues. V lost 5 bases, J lost 2 bases, and 10 bases lay in between. CDR3 residues: CASRLGYNTEAFF. Written as DNA, the CDR3 is TGCGCCAGCAGGCTAGGGTACAACACTGAAGCTTTCTTT.

This clonotype was counted between two and nine times. CDR3 region: CASSLPISVSSYEQYF. The CDR3 nucleotides are TGTGCCAGCAGTTTACCTATCTCGGTTAGCTCCTACGAGCAGTACTTC. This chain connects TRBV28 to TRBJ2-7; D call uncertain. This CDR3 has 16 residues. Germline CDR1 reads MDHEN; CDR2 reads SYDVKM. Trimming removed 2 bases from V and 0 bases from J, with 14 bases in between.

About this clonotype itself: A read error may explain this, as a much larger clone is one base away. The chain combines TRBV20-1 with TRBJ2-4, with a weak D call TRBD1 (6 bases). The CDR3 runs 14 residues. The germline V gene has CDR1 DFQATT and CDR2 SNEGSKA (reference sequence). V was cut by 7 bases and J by 2 bases, with 15 bases left in between. This CDR3 reads CSVSDRFPKNIQYF. The CDR3 nucleotides read TGCAGTGTAAGCGACAGGTTTCCCAAAAACATTCAGTACTTC.

This chain connects TRBV20-1 to TRBJ2-7; the D is unclear. V lost 7 bases and J lost 6, with 13 bases in between. Germline CDR1 is DFQATT and CDR2 is SNEGSKA (reference sequence). The CDR3 is made up of 11 amino acids. The DNA for the CDR3 is TGCAGTGTTGGAGTAGGTGCCGAGCAGTACTTC. Its translation is CSVGVGAEQYF.

This clonotype was seen only once. V is TRBV5-1 and J is TRBJ2-6; D is undetermined. Germline V lookup: CDR1 SGHRS, CDR2 YFSETQ. Trimming took off 0 bases at V and 2 bases at J, with 3 bases between the two ends. The CDR3 contains 14 residues. The CDR3 is CASSLAPGANVLTF. For the CDR3, the DNA is TGCGCCAGCAGCTTGGCCCCTGGGGCCAACGTCCTGACTTTC.

The chain uses TRBV5-1 and TRBJ2-2, with 10 positions matching TRBD2. Trimming took 4 bases from V and 6 from J; bases not matched to a gene: 6. Germline V gene sequence: CDR1 SGHRS, CDR2 YFSETQ. This CDR3 has 15 amino acids. The CDR3 DNA is TGCGCCAGCAGCCCCGGACTAGCGGCCCCCGGGGAGCTGTTTTTT. Amino acids: CASSPGLAAPGELFF.

The chain employs TRBV2 and TRBJ2-1; the D is unclear. Trimming took off 7 bases at V and 7 bases at J, with 11 bases between the two ends. The germline gives CDR1 SNHLY, CDR2 FYNNEI. The CDR3 sequence is 12 residues long. The CDR3 is CASKWLPNEQFF. The CDR3, as DNA: TGTGCCAGCAAGTGGCTTCCTAATGAGCAGTTCTTC.